The 9 T cell receptor beta chains below come from one sample, sequenced in a study of control samples from healthy donors and cancer patients. Generated by immunoSEQ multiplex PCR, the TCRdb table keeps only in-frame clones and is missing some. The table includes 150,000 to 200,000 clones, roughly nine tenths detected once. The sequenced sample was blood. These receptors all stem from a woman aged 30 to 39 in good health.

The rearrangement links TRBV6-6 to TRBJ2-2, with no clear D. Germline CDR1 and CDR2: MNHNY and SVGAGI (reference sequence). Trimming cost V 0 bases and J 10 bases, with 6 bases left between them. This CDR3 region has 12 residues. The CDR3 region is CASSYSPEELFF. The DNA for the CDR3 is TGTGCCAGCAGTTACTCCCCTGAGGAGCTGTTTTTT.

The rearrangement uses TRBV4-1 and TRBJ1-4; D unclear. The CDR3 covers 16 residues. Germline V gene data show CDR1 as MGHRA and CDR2 as YSYEKL. Trimming left V 2 bases short and J 0 bases short, with 10 bases between. CDR3 region: CASSQRDTTTNEKLFF. In DNA, the CDR3 is TGCGCCAGCAGCCAAAGAGACACCACAACTAATGAAAAACTGTTTTTT.

The chain couples TRBV11-1 to TRBJ1-1; D unresolved. In germline, CDR1 is SGHAT, CDR2 FQDESV (reference sequence). Trimming took off 4 bases at V and 1 base at J, with 10 bases between the two ends. The CDR3 has 14 residues. The CDR3 protein is CASSYEGPNTEAFF. In DNA, the CDR3 is TGTGCCAGCAGCTACGAGGGCCCGAACACTGAAGCTTTCTTT.

This sequence joins TRBV6-5 and TRBJ2-3; D not resolved. Looked up from germline, CDR1 is MNHEY and CDR2 is SVGAGI. The CDR3 totals 12 residues. V was cut by 8 bases and J by 0 bases, with 6 bases left in between. CDR3 coding DNA: TGTGCCAGCTGGAAAAGCACAGATACGCAGTATTTT. Its protein is CASWKSTDTQYF.

The CDR3 DNA reads TGCGCCAGCAGCTCCACCTACCAAGAGACCCAGTACTTC. Protein product: CASSSTYQETQYF. The chain uses TRBV5-1 and TRBJ2-5; D remains unclear. Per germline, CDR1 SGHRS and CDR2 YFSETQ. V was cut by 3 bases and J by 0 bases, with 6 bases left in between. This CDR3 has 13 residues.

The genes are TRBV4-2 and TRBJ1-2, with no clear D. This CDR3 spans 13 amino acids. V lost 0 bases to trimming and J lost 3 bases, with 5 bases between them. Germline lookup yields CDR1 LGHNA and CDR2 YNFKEQ. The CDR3 loop reads CASSQDPDYGYTF. The CDR3 region has the DNA TGTGCCAGCAGCCAAGATCCAGACTATGGCTACACCTTC.

V usage is TRBV3-1 (or the pseudogene TRBV3-2) and J usage is TRBJ1-2; 10 nucleotides match TRBD1. Germline lookup yields CDR1 LGHDT and CDR2 YNNKEL (reference sequence). The junction had 3 bases not matched to a gene; V was cut back by 4 bases and J by 4 bases. CDR3 size: 14 residues. For the CDR3, the DNA is TGTGCCAGCAGCCCAGGGACAGGGGCCTATGGCTACACCTTC. Its protein product is CASSPGTGAYGYTF.

The chain links TRBV27 to TRBJ1-5; TRBD1 matches 7 bases. Germline V gene lookup returns CDR1 MNHEY and CDR2 SMNVEV (reference sequence). With 3 bases clipped from V and 6 bases from J, the junction kept 5 bases outside the gene matches. There are 14 residues in the CDR3. This chain's CDR3 is CASSFGDRGQPQHF. CDR3 DNA: TGTGCCAGCAGTTTTGGGGACAGAGGTCAGCCCCAGCATTTT.

With respect to this clone: This CDR3 is also generated by other DNA sequences in the sample. V is TRBV19 and J is TRBJ1-5, with D possibly TRBD1 on 5 matching bases. CDR1 LNHDA and CDR2 SQIVND come from the germline V gene (reference sequence). The CDR3 is made up of 14 amino acids. V shed 3 bases and J shed 2 bases, with 8 bases lying between them. CDR3 loop: CASSIGRGNQPQHF. Here the CDR3 DNA reads TGTGCCAGTAGTATCGGCAGGGGCAATCAGCCCCAGCATTTT.